Following are 19 T cell receptor beta chains from one sample sequenced in a study of human T cells and chemical hapten exposure. Time point here: patch test 2, 6 weeks after DPC sensitization. Treatment of the sample: therapeutic diphenylcyclopropenone sensitization with weekly scalp DPC. Each CDR3 protein is one row after TCRdb ran MiXCR on the RACE reads. The data show 90,000 to 110,000 distinct CDR3 sequences, with roughly a tenth seen just once and 3.1% held by the top ten. The sample consisted of whole blood, taken in connection with sensitization to the hapten diphenylcyclopropenone (DPC). The receptors originated from a woman aged 40 to 50 with alopecia areata. Some clones in this sample may be carry-over from other donors' samples.

This clonotype was observed a handful of times. The chain is built from TRBV5-6 and TRBJ2-7, with TRBD1 as a possible D gene (5 bases). The CDR3 covers 12 residues. The germline CDR1 and CDR2 sequences are SGHDT and YYEEEE. V was trimmed by 4 bases and J by 6 bases, leaving 11 bases between them. CDR3 coding DNA: TGTGCCAGCAGCCTGCCCAGGGCCGAGCAGTACTTC. This sequence encodes CASSLPRAEQYF.

DNA of the CDR3: TGTGCCAGCAGCCCTACCGGGACAGGCGGTTACGAGCAGTACTTC. Protein: CASSPTGTGGYEQYF. The chain employs TRBV7-6 and TRBJ2-7; 8 nucleotides agree with TRBD1. Losses at the gene ends were 5 bases for V and 4 bases for J; bases not matched to a gene: 10. The CDR3 has 15 amino acids. Germline assignment: CDR1 SGHVS and CDR2 FNYEAQ.

This clonotype was counted many times. The chain combines TRBV7-9 with TRBJ2-5, with 8 bases that match TRBD2. The germline gives CDR1 SEHNR, CDR2 FQNEAQ (reference sequence). V shed 4 bases, J shed 4 bases, and the junction held 17 bases outside the gene matches. The CDR3 covers 18 residues. As DNA, the CDR3 is TGTGCCAGCAGCTCGGCGAATAGCGGGGCCCCAAGCGTAGAGACCCAGTACTTC. Protein: CASSSANSGAPSVETQYF.

This clonotype was seen repeatedly, ten times or more. This sequence joins TRBV27 and TRBJ1-6; D perhaps matches TRBD1 (6 bases). CDR3 length: 17 residues. V lost 4 bases and J lost 7, with 20 bases in between. Germline V CDR1 and CDR2: MNHEY, SMNVEV (reference sequence). The CDR3 coding sequence is TGTGCCAGCAGTTCCACGGGACAAGCCTTCGGGAATTCACCCCTCCACTTT. Translated: CASSSTGQAFGNSPLHF.

In nucleotides, the CDR3 is TGTGCCAGCAGTTACTCCGCTGAAAAACTGTTTTTT. Its protein product is CASSYSAEKLFF. J is TRBJ1-4 and V is TRBV6-2 or TRBV6-3; no clear D gene. The germline V gene has CDR1 MNHEY and CDR2 SVGEGT. Trimming cost V 0 bases and J 7 bases, with 3 bases left between them. CDR3 size: 12 residues.

The J gene is TRBJ2-1, the V gene TRBV29-1; 11 bases line up with TRBD1. V lost 3 bases to trimming and J lost 6 bases; unmatched junction nucleotides: 4. Germline V gene sequence: CDR1 SQVTM, CDR2 ANQGSEA. CDR3 size: 14 residues. CDR3 in DNA: TGCAGCGTTGATCCCGGGACAGGGGGCAATGAGCAGTTCTTC. Its protein is CSVDPGTGGNEQFF.

This clonotype was counted at least ten times. This chain links TRBV15 with TRBJ1-2; the match to TRBD1 covers 9 bases. Germline CDR1 reads LNHNV; CDR2 reads YYDKDF (reference sequence). The CDR3 sequence is 16 residues long. Trimming at V came to 0 bases and at J to 4 bases, leaving 6 bases not matched to a gene. The chain's CDR3 is CATSRDLLGQGYGYTF. The CDR3 DNA follows: TGTGCCACCAGCAGAGATCTCCTGGGACAGGGCTATGGCTACACCTTC.

This clonotype was counted many times. The V call is TRBV20-1, the J call TRBJ1-6, with 7 bases that match TRBD1. CDR3 length equals 14 residues. After removal of 3 bases from V and 6 bases from J, the junction contained 5 bases not matched to a gene. Germline lookup yields CDR1 DFQATT and CDR2 SNEGSKA (reference sequence). The CDR3 sequence is CSASPDRTNSPLHF. The CDR3 coding sequence is TGCAGTGCTAGTCCGGACAGGACTAATTCACCCCTCCACTTT.

Regarding this clonotype: The conserved final phenylalanine or tryptophan is absent from the CDR3, which likely points to a read error. This rearrangement joins TRBV29-1 to TRBJ2-7, with D hard to call. The V end lost 8 bases, the J end lost 0 bases, and 8 bases lay between the germline ends. Germline V gives CDR1 SQVTM, CDR2 ANQGSEA. The CDR3 runs to 11 residues. CDR3 sequence: CSSADSYEQYL. The CDR3 bases are TGCAGCTCGGCGGACTCCTACGAGCAGTACCTC.

This clonotype was recorded at least ten times. The chain carries TRBV10-3 and TRBJ1-2; tentatively, D is TRBD1 (6 bases). The CDR3 sequence is 15 residues long. The V gene's germline CDR1 is ENHRY and CDR2 SYGVKD. The V and J ends lost 6 bases and 2 bases respectively, with 16 bases between them. CDR3 residues: CAIREGDTGNYGYTF. The CDR3 coding sequence is TGTGCCATCAGAGAGGGGGACACCGGGAACTATGGCTACACCTTC.

This clonotype was detected only a few times. The chain uses TRBV28 and TRBJ2-1; D unclear. From germline, CDR1 is MDHEN and CDR2 SYDVKM. V was cut by 2 bases and J by 4 bases, with 3 bases left in between. The CDR3 totals 12 residues. CDR3 nucleotides: TGTGCCAGCAGTTTACAGTACAATGAGCAGTTCTTC. This translates into CASSLQYNEQFF.

V gene TRBV29-1 combines with J gene TRBJ2-7, with D maybe TRBD2 (5 bases). CDR3 size: 13 residues. Germline-derived CDR1 and CDR2 are SQVTM and ANQGSEA. V lost 3 bases and J lost 0, with 9 bases in between. This CDR3 reads CSVEDLVSYEQYF. For the CDR3, the DNA is TGCAGCGTTGAGGACTTAGTCTCCTACGAGCAGTACTTC.

This clonotype has ten or more counts. The rearrangement uses TRBV7-6 and TRBJ1-2; possibly TRBD1 for D (6 bases). Trimming removed 5 bases at V and 4 bases at J, with 20 bases between. The CDR3 totals 16 residues. The germline V gene encodes CDR1 SGHVS and CDR2 FNYEAQ. As DNA, the CDR3 is TGTGCCAGCAGCGAATTCCCACAGGGAAGAGTCTATGGCTACACCTTC. Translating gives CASSEFPQGRVYGYTF.

For this clonotype: Possible read error: a much larger clone is one base away. The conserved final phenylalanine or tryptophan is absent from the CDR3, which likely points to a read error. The genes are TRBV28 and TRBJ2-3, with unresolved D. CDR1 MDHEN and CDR2 SYDVKM come from the germline V gene. Trimming removed 5 bases at V and 1 base at J, with 7 bases between. The CDR3 spans 13 residues. The CDR3 DNA sequence: TGTGCCAGCAGTGCCTCGGGCACAGATACGCAGTATCTT. This sequence encodes CASSASGTDTQYL.

J is TRBJ2-4 and V is TRBV20-1, with 9 bases matching TRBD2. V dropped 1 base and J dropped 1; count of bases not matched to a gene: 11. CDR1 is DFQATT and CDR2 is SNEGSKA in the germline V gene (reference sequence). The CDR3 is 18 amino acids. CDR3 amino acids: CSARGSGGLISAKNIQYF. CDR3 DNA: TGCAGTGCTAGAGGAAGCGGGGGGTTAATTAGTGCCAAAAACATTCAGTACTTC.

The chain carries TRBV7-9 and TRBJ1-3; D uncertain. Trimming took off 5 bases at V and 0 bases at J, with 8 bases between the two ends. CDR3 length: 14 residues. CDR1 and CDR2 (germline): SEHNR, FQNEAQ (reference sequence). The CDR3: CASSPTYSGNTIYF. CDR3 in DNA: TGTGCCAGCAGCCCGACCTACTCTGGAAACACCATATATTTT. The variable domain in full, completed from reference TRBV7-9 and TRBJ1-3, reads DTGVSQNPRHKITKRGQNVTFRCDPISEHNRLYWYRQTLGQGPEFLTYFQNEAQLEKSRLLSDRFSAERPKGSFSTLEIQRTEQGDSAMYLCASSPTYSGNTIYFGEGSWLTVV.

This clonotype was counted between two and nine times. The chain uses TRBV6-5 and TRBJ1-2; perhaps TRBD1 as D (6 bases). V lost 2 bases, J lost 4 bases, and 14 bases lay in between. Germline CDR1 is MNHEY and CDR2 is SVGAGI. The CDR3 has 15 residues. CDR3 loop: CASSYTLRGAYGYTF. The CDR3, as DNA: TGTGCCAGCAGTTACACTTTGAGGGGGGCCTATGGCTACACCTTC.

Comment on this clonotype: One end of the junction does not line up with germline, which may come from a read error. The V call is TRBV28, the J call TRBJ1-6; 7 bases are shared with TRBD1. The length of the CDR3 is 10 residues. Per germline, CDR1 MDHEN and CDR2 SYDVKM. The CDR3 DNA follows: TGTGCCAGCGGGGGGGACAGACCAAATTTT. Translating it yields CASGGDRPNF.

V and J are TRBV20-1 and TRBJ1-3; D might be TRBD1 (5 bases). Trimming took 6 bases from V and 0 from J, leaving 15 bases between them. The CDR3 has 15 amino acids. CDR1 is DFQATT and CDR2 is SNEGSKA in the germline V gene (reference sequence). The CDR3 protein is CSASAGGFSGNTIYF. Here the CDR3 DNA reads TGCAGTGCCTCGGCTGGGGGATTCTCTGGAAACACCATATATTTT.